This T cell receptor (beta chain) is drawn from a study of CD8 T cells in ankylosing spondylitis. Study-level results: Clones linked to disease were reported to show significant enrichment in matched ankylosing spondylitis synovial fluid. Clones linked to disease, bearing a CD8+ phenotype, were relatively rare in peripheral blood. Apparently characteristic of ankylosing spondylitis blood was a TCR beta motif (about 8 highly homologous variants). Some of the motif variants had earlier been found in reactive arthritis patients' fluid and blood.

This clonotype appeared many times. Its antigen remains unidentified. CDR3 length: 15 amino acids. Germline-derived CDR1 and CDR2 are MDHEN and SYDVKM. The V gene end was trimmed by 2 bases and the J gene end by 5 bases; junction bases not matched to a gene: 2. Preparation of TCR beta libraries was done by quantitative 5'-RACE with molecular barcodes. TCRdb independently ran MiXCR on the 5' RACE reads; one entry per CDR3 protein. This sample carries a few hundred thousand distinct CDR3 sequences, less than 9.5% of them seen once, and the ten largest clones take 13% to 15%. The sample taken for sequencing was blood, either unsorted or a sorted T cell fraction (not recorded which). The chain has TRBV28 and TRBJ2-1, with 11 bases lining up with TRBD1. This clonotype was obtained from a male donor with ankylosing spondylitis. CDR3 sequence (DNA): TGTGCCAGCAGTTTAATGGGACAGGGGGACAATGAGCAGTTCTTC. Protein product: CASSLMGQGDNEQFF.